The T cell receptor beta chain described here comes from a study of naive and memory T cell subsets. Notes on the study in general: Diversity fell and Gini index rose from naive through CM, EM, EMRA.

Two oligonucleotides, mixed equimolar, formed the beta constant-region primer covering TRBC1 and TRBC2. Ligated cDNA was amplified by four rounds of PCR with nested alpha and beta constant-region primers and SP2. TCRdb fed the UMI-ligation and nested PCR reads into MiXCR, producing one record per CDR3 protein. This sample yields 9,500 to 10,000 distinct CDR3 sequences, of which around 5.5% are seen a single time; approximately 50% belongs to the top ten. The CDR3 has 15 residues. Trimming took 7 bases from V and 6 from J; bases not matched to a gene: 5. CD4+ T cell IFNgamma after overnight CMV lysate exposure gave donor CMV status. Sequential positive selection took CD4 T cells first, then CD8 T cells. Four subsets defined by CD45RA and CD27 were sorted after CD3, CD4, CD8 and live/dead staining. This clonotype was counted ten times or more. The antigen remains unidentified.

The sequencing sample was made of CD4+ TEMRA cells from blood. Noted subset: effector memory re-expressing CD45RA, CD45RA+ CD27-. The J gene is TRBJ2-2, the V gene TRBV12-3 or TRBV12-4, with 13 bases that match TRBD2. This sequence originates from a human donor in good health. CDR3 loop: CASTPTSGRAGELFF. CDR3 nucleotide sequence: TGTGCCAGCACCCCTACTAGCGGGAGGGCCGGGGAGCTGTTTTTT.